This T cell receptor (beta chain) is drawn from a study of prognosis after radiotherapy for stage I lung cancer. Using two-round multiplex PCR, the authors amplified TCR beta CDR3 from genomic DNA. For every TRBV and TRBJ gene, a specific primer was used in first-round PCR. In TCRdb, the multiplex PCR reads were re-called with MiXCR into one record per CDR3 protein. Of around 30,000 distinct CDR3 sequences listed, about 32% were seen once; the top ten hold 30% to 35%. The CDR3 is made up of 14 amino acids. Trimming took off 0 bases at V and 4 bases at J, with 9 bases between the two ends. CDR1 MNHEY and CDR2 SVGAGI come from the germline V gene.

The receptor was isolated from a donor of 50 years or more with non-small cell lung cancer. The rearrangement uses TRBV6-5 and TRBJ1-1, with TRBD1 as a possible D gene (5 bases). The starting material was PBMCs, obtained before or after stereotactic body radiation therapy (not recorded which). The CDR3 region is CASSYSNGGTEAFF. The CDR3 nucleotides are TGTGCCAGCAGTTACTCGAACGGGGGCACTGAAGCTTTCTTT.